Listed below are T cell receptor beta chains from one sample, sequenced in a study of blood T cell repertoires in COVID-19. Measured with immunoSEQ multiplex PCR; TCRdb has only the in-frame clones, and not every one. Of roughly 260,000 clones listed, approximately 79% are singletons. Material for sequencing was peripheral blood. The receptors were sampled from a woman in her thirties or forties with active or convalescent COVID-19. Each CDR3 is given with its conserved first and last residue. D genes are given only for firm matches. Size tells how often a clone was seen (once, few, many) or the class of an expanded clone, and some rows leave it out.

V gene	D gene	J gene	clone size	CDR3 DNA	CDR3 protein
TRBV2	TRBD1	TRBJ1-1	-	TGTGCCAGCGGGGGGACAGGGGGCACTGAAGCTTTCTTT	CASGGTGGTEAFF
TRBV7-9	-	TRBJ1-5	many	TGTGCCAGCAGCGCCCAGGGGAATCAGCCCCAGCATTTT	CASSAQGNQPQHF
TRBV2	-	TRBJ1-1	-	TGTGCCAGCAGTGGAGACGGGATTGAAGCTTTCTTT	CASSGDGIEAFF
TRBV11-2	-	TRBJ1-6	-	TGTGCCAGCAGCTTAGACAGGGATTCACCCCTCCACTTT	CASSLDRDSPLHF
TRBV15	TRBD1	TRBJ1-4	few	TGTGCCACCAGCAGAGGTCAGGGGGCGGGTGAAAAACTGTTTTTT	CATSRGQGAGEKLFF
TRBV5-1	TRBD1	TRBJ2-5	-	TGCGCCAGCAGCTGGGGACAGGGACAGGAGACCCAGTACTTC	CASSWGQGQETQYF
TRBV10-3	TRBD2	TRBJ2-3	-	TGTGCCATCAGTGAACTAGCGGGGGCCAAAGATACGCAGTATTTT	CAISELAGAKDTQYF
TRBV9	TRBD1	TRBJ1-1	few	TGTGCCAGCAGCGCGACAGGGGGCGGGAGCACTGAAGCTTTCTTT	CASSATGGGSTEAFF
TRBV29-1	TRBD1	TRBJ1-1	-	TGCAGCACCCGGGACAGGGGCAACACTGAAGCTTTCTTT	CSTRDRGNTEAFF
TRBV4-1	-	TRBJ2-7	-	TGCGCCAGCAGCCAGACCGGGACAATTCTCGGGCAGTACTTC	CASSQTGTILGQYF
TRBV18	-	TRBJ2-7	once	TGTGCCAGCTCACCACCGGTGGGGGCTATCGAGCAGTACTTC	CASSPPVGAIEQYF
TRBV5-1	-	TRBJ1-1	-	TGCGCCAGCAGCTTGGGGACAGTGAACACTGAAGCTTTCTTT	CASSLGTVNTEAFF
TRBV18	-	TRBJ1-3	-	TGTGCCAGCTCACCAAATGCGGGGGCTGGAACTGGAAACACCATATATTTT	CASSPNAGAGTGNTIYF
TRBV6-1	TRBD2	TRBJ2-5	-	TGTGCCAGCAGTGAACTATTAGCGGGGGACCAAGAGACCCAGTACTTC	CASSELLAGDQETQYF
TRBV5-1	TRBD1	TRBJ1-2	once	TGCGCCAGCAGCCCCTTGGGTTCGAGGACAGGAGCCTACACCTTC	CASSPLGSRTGAYTF